These T cell receptor beta chains were read from a single sample in a study of cytomegalovirus exposure and HLA in healthy donors. Profiled with immunoSEQ multiplex PCR; TCRdb holds only in-frame clones, not every one. The sample has about 160,000 clones, just under 80% seen once. The sequenced material came from PBMCs. Source of these receptors: a man aged 18 to 30 in good health and CMV-seropositive. Each CDR3 is given with its conserved first and last residue. A D gene is named only where the DNA matches it firmly. Not every row has a clone size; where given, it reads once, few, many or a size class.

d_gene	abundance	v_gene	j_gene	CDR3nt	CDR3aa
-	-	TRBV5-1	TRBJ2-1	TGCGCCAGCAGAGAAACGGGGTACAATGAGCAGTTCTTC	CASRETGYNEQFF
-	-	TRBV9	TRBJ1-1	TGTGCCAGCAGCGTAGCGGTGAACACTGAAGCTTTCTTT	CASSVAVNTEAFF
-	-	TRBV10-2	TRBJ2-5	TGCGCCAGCTCCGGGGCAGGGGAAAAAGACTTC	CASSGAGEKDF
TRBD1	-	TRBV5-1	TRBJ2-2	TGCGCCAGCAGCTCTGACAGGGTAAACACCGGGGAGCTGTTTTTT	CASSSDRVNTGELFF
-	-	TRBV4-3	TRBJ1-2	TGCGCCAGCAGCCAAGACTCACAGACTAACTATGGCTACACCTTC	CASSQDSQTNYGYTF
TRBD1	-	TRBV6-5	TRBJ2-1	TGTGCCAGCAGTTCTCCGGACAGGGTGCCCTACAATGAGCAGTTCTTC	CASSSPDRVPYNEQFF
TRBD1	-	TRBV7-9	TRBJ1-5	TGTGCCAGCAGCCCGACAGGGAGGTGGGATCAGCCCCAGCATTTT	CASSPTGRWDQPQHF
-	once	TRBV29-1	TRBJ2-3	TGCAGCGTTCGCAGCGAGATCTCAGATACGCAGTATTTT	CSVRSEISDTQYF
-	-	TRBV7-2	TRBJ2-1	TGTGCCAGCAGCCAACTAGAGAATGAGCAGTTCTTC	CASSQLENEQFF
-	-	TRBV5-6	TRBJ1-1	TGTGCCAGCAGCCAAAAAGAAATCGGGACACCTGAAGCTTTCTTT	CASSQKEIGTPEAFF